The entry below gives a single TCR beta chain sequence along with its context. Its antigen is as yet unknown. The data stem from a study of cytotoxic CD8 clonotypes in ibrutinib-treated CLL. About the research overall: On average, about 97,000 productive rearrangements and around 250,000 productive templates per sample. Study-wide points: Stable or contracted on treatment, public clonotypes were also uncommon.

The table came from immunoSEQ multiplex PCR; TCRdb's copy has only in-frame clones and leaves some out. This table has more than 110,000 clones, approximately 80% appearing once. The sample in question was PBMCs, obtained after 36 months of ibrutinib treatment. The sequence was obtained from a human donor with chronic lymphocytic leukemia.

CDR3 bases: TGTGCCAGCAGGACGACAGGGACGAACTATGGCTACACCTTC. Protein product: CASRTTGTNYGYTF. The rearrangement joins TRBV6-1 to TRBJ1-2, with TRBD1 matching over 7 bases. J lost 2 bases, V lost 6 bases, and 6 bases had no gene match. This CDR3 is built from 14 residues. Germline CDR1 is MNHNS and CDR2 is SASEGT.